A selection of T cell receptor beta chains follows, all from one sample in a study of cytomegalovirus exposure and HLA in healthy donors. Clones were sequenced by immunoSEQ multiplex PCR, and TCRdb holds only the in-frame ones, with some missing. Among fewer than 75,000 clones listed, 94% were seen once. Sequencing was done on a sample of PBMCs. Receptors originate from a woman in her late teens or twenties in good health and CMV-seropositive. The CDR3 runs from the conserved cysteine through the conserved F or W. The D gene is left open where the match is weak. A clone size is listed for some rows: how often the clone was seen (once, few, many), or a class if it is expanded.

d_call j_call v_call clone_size cdr3_aa cdr3_nt
NA TRBJ1-1 TRBV5-4 NA CASSLREGSTEAFF TGTGCCAGCAGCTTGAGGGAGGGGAGCACTGAAGCTTTCTTT
NA TRBJ2-7 TRBV27 NA CASSSQGSGEQYF TGTGCCAGCAGCTCCCAGGGGTCCGGGGAGCAGTACTTC
TRBD2 TRBJ2-7 TRBV30 NA CAWSAGGPGEQYF TGTGCCTGGAGTGCGGGAGGGCCGGGCGAGCAGTACTTC
NA TRBJ2-1 TRBV19 NA CASGKGGDNEQFF TGTGCCAGTGGGAAGGGGGGGGACAATGAGCAGTTCTTC
TRBD2 TRBJ2-7 TRBV7-9 NA CASDPVSGINEQYF TGTGCCAGCGATCCGGTTAGCGGGATAAACGAGCAGTACTTC
TRBD1 TRBJ2-7 TRBV15 NA CATGTGDSYEQYF TGTGCCACCGGGACAGGTGACTCCTACGAGCAGTACTTC
NA TRBJ1-1 TRBV19 NA CASSEGGDTEAFF TGTGCCAGTAGTGAGGGAGGGGACACTGAAGCTTTCTTT
TRBD2 TRBJ2-7 TRBV5-5 few CASSLAQAGGSSYEQYF TGTGCCAGCAGCCTGGCGCAAGCGGGAGGGAGCTCCTACGAGCAGTACTTC
NA TRBJ2-3 TRBV30 NA CASRPRDTQYF TGTGCCTCCCGTCCCCGGGATACGCAGTATTTT
NA TRBJ2-5 TRBV29-1 NA CSALPRVETQYF TGCAGCGCCCTTCCCAGGGTGGAGACCCAGTACTTC
TRBD1 TRBJ1-3 TRBV11-2 NA CASSETGSGNTIYF TGTGCCAGCAGCGAGACAGGGTCTGGAAACACCATATATTTT
TRBD2 TRBJ2-2 TRBV18 NA CASSPLGGIRDTGELFF TGTGCCAGCTCACCACTGGGGGGGATACGAGACACCGGGGAGCTGTTTTTT
TRBD2 TRBJ2-7 TRBV30 few CAWTPSGSYEQYF TGTGCCTGGACGCCTAGCGGGAGCTACGAGCAGTACTTC
TRBD2 TRBJ2-3 TRBV5-1 NA CASSFSASGGAILDTQYF TGCGCCAGCAGCTTCTCCGCTAGCGGGGGGGCTATTTTAGATACGCAGTATTTT
NA TRBJ2-5 TRBV5-1 NA CASSSTLDASETQYF TGCGCCAGCAGCTCCACACTAGACGCCTCGGAGACCCAGTACTTC
TRBD1 TRBJ2-1 TRBV7-3 NA CASSAGTGWDNEQFF TGTGCCAGCAGCGCCGGGACAGGGTGGGACAATGAGCAGTTCTTC
TRBD2 TRBJ2-3 TRBV7-9 NA CASSPRGADTQYF TGTGCCAGCAGCCCTCGGGGGGCAGATACGCAGTATTTT
TRBD1 TRBJ2-1 TRBV7-6 once CASSLTPTGGYNEQFF TGTGCCAGCAGCTTAACCCCTACAGGGGGGTACAATGAGCAGTTCTTC
NA TRBJ1-1 TRBV29-1 NA CSVQGGAYEAFF TGCAGCGTCCAAGGGGGGGCTTATGAAGCTTTCTTT
NA TRBJ2-7 TRBV6-1 NA CASKEGVTGVHEQYF TGTGCCAGCAAAGAAGGAGTGACGGGAGTCCACGAGCAGTACTTC
NA TRBJ2-1 TRBV30 NA CAWSDREQFF TGTGCCTGGAGTGACCGGGAGCAGTTCTTC
NA TRBJ2-1 TRBV7-9 NA CACQNRASYNEQFF TGTGCCTGCCAAAACAGGGCCTCCTACAATGAGCAGTTCTTC
NA TRBJ1-6 TRBV5-6 NA CASSLGSYNSPLHF TGTGCCAGCAGCTTGGGCAGCTATAATTCACCCCTCCACTTT
TRBD2 TRBJ2-2 TRBV19 NA CASSISSGRGTGELFF TGTGCCAGTAGTATCTCGAGCGGGAGGGGGACCGGGGAGCTGTTTTTT